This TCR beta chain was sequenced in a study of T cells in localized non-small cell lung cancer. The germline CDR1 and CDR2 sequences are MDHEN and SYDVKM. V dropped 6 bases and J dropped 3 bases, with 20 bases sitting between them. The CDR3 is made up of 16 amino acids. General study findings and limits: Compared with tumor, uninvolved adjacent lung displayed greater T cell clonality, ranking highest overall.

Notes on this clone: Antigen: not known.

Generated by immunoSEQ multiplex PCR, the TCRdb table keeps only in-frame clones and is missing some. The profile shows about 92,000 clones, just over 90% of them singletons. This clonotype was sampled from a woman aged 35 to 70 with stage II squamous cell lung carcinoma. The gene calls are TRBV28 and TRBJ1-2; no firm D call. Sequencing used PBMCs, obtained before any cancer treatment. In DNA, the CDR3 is TGTGCCAGCAGCCCGCCCTTAAGCGCGACCTACTATGGCTACACCTTC. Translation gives CASSPPLSATYYGYTF.